The 18 T cell receptor beta chains below all came from one sample that was sequenced in a study of cytomegalovirus exposure and HLA in healthy donors (dated by TCRdb to about 2017). Library method: the immunoSEQ multiplex PCR assay. A mixture of 60 forward primers for TCR Vbeta segments and 13 reverse primers for TCR Jbeta segments was used in the multiplex PCR. TCRdb took this table from immuneACCESS and kept in-frame rearrangements with V and J called. Such tables lack part of the clones; where checked against another copy, unresolved V genes explain under half of the gap, and the rest is unexplained. This sample gives fewer than 150,000 clones in total; approximately 80% of them show up just once. Around 1.2% of the sample lies in the top ten. The sample taken for sequencing was PBMCs. These receptors all come from a man aged 45-65 years in good health and CMV-seronegative.

This chain joins TRBV7-9 and TRBJ1-2; TRBD1 aligns across 7 bases. The CDR3 consists of 13 residues. Germline V gene data show CDR1 as SEHNR and CDR2 as FQNEAQ (reference sequence). The V and J ends lost 3 bases and 8 bases, in that order; junction bases with no gene match: 6. CDR3 DNA: TGTGCCAGCAGCTTGGACACAGGGGACGGCTACACCTTC. This encodes CASSLDTGDGYTF.

The rearrangement links TRBV10-3 to TRBJ1-1, with a weak D call TRBD1 (5 bases). The CDR3 covers 14 residues. Germline values: CDR1 ENHRY, CDR2 SYGVKD. The V gene lost 3 bases and the J gene lost 5 bases, with 13 bases spanning the gap. CDR3 amino acids: CAISDDRMGTEAFF. For the CDR3, the DNA is TGTGCCATCAGTGACGACAGAATGGGGACTGAAGCTTTCTTT.

The chain combines TRBV6-5 with TRBJ1-2, with D unresolved. CDR1 MNHEY and CDR2 SVGAGI come from the germline V gene. The CDR3 consists of 13 residues. Trimming pared 7 bases from V and 6 bases from J, leaving 15 bases between. CDR3: CASTQSGLHGYTF. The CDR3 nucleotides are TGTGCCAGCACCCAGTCGGGGTTGCATGGCTACACCTTC.

CDR3 protein: CSVEGKREGEQFF. The CDR3 nucleotides are TGCAGCGTTGAGGGTAAGCGGGAAGGTGAGCAGTTCTTC. The chain joins TRBV29-1 to TRBJ2-1, with 7 bases matching TRBD2. The CDR3 covers 13 residues. Trimming cost V 3 bases and J 9 bases; bases outside gene matches: 8. Germline CDR1 SQVTM, CDR2 ANQGSEA.

The chain combines TRBV7-6 with TRBJ2-5; 7 bases are shared with TRBD1. J was trimmed by 5 bases and V by 5 bases; bases with no gene match: 5. This CDR3 region has 13 residues. Looked up from germline, CDR1 is SGHVS and CDR2 is FNYEAQ. This CDR3 reads CASSLPGGETQYF. The DNA of the CDR3 is TGTGCCAGCAGCCTCCCAGGGGGTGAGACCCAGTACTTC.

The rearrangement joins TRBV19 to TRBJ1-2, with 8 bases identical to TRBD1. The CDR3 runs 14 residues. J lost 5 bases, V lost 6 bases, and 8 bases had no gene match. CDR1 and CDR2 (germline): LNHDA, SQIVND (reference sequence). The CDR3: CASRRNRGDYGYTF. CDR3 coding DNA: TGTGCCAGTAGGAGAAACAGGGGGGATTATGGCTACACCTTC. The whole variable domain, filled in from reference TRBV19 and TRBJ1-2, reads DGGITQSPKYLFRKEGQNVTLSCEQNLNHDAMYWYRQDPGQGLRLIYYSQIVNDFQKGDIAEGYSVSREKKESFPLTVTSAQKNPTAFYLCASRRNRGDYGYTFGSGTRLTVV.

This clone was found once. The chain carries TRBV28 and TRBJ2-1; a possible D gene is TRBD1 (5 bases). Trimming removed 8 bases from V and 7 bases from J, with 15 bases in between. The CDR3 runs 13 residues. Germline values: CDR1 MDHEN, CDR2 SYDVKM. The chain's CDR3 is CASGASGGNEQFF. Here the CDR3 DNA reads TGTGCCAGCGGGGCCTCCGGCGGAAATGAGCAGTTCTTC.

J is TRBJ2-1 and V is TRBV27; weak D call: TRBD1 (5 bases). The V gene lost 4 bases and the J gene lost 6 bases, with 7 bases spanning the gap. Looked up from germline, CDR1 is MNHEY and CDR2 is SMNVEV (reference sequence). The CDR3 has 12 residues. The CDR3 nucleotides read TGTGCCAGCAGTTCAAGGGGCAATGAGCAGTTCTTC. Translated: CASSSRGNEQFF.

The chain has TRBV29-1 and TRBJ1-2; 7 bases map to TRBD1. The CDR3 is 13 residues long. J gave up 3 bases and V 3 bases, and 4 bases lay outside the gene matches. The germline CDR1 and CDR2 sequences are SQVTM and ANQGSEA. The CDR3 here is CSVDEGADYGYTF. CDR3 bases: TGCAGCGTTGACGAGGGGGCCGACTATGGCTACACCTTC.

The chain links TRBV7-8 to TRBJ1-1; 7 bases map to TRBD1. The J segment lost 4 bases and the V segment lost 4 bases, leaving 18 bases of the junction unmatched. CDR1 is SGHVS, CDR2 FQNEAQ, per germline. CDR3 size: 18 residues. The CDR3 is CASSSYQAGGRGGTEAFF. The DNA for the CDR3 is TGTGCCAGCAGCTCCTACCAGGCAGGGGGTCGGGGGGGCACTGAAGCTTTCTTT. The whole variable domain, remainder taken from reference TRBV7-8 and TRBJ1-1, is GAGVSQSPRYKVAKRGQDVALRCDPISGHVSLFWYQQALGQGPEFLTYFQNEAQLDKSGLPSDRFFAERPEGSVSTLKIQRTQQEDSAVYLCASSSYQAGGRGGTEAFFGQGTRLTVV.

V usage is TRBV18 and J usage is TRBJ1-3; 10 bases are a match to TRBD1. V was clipped by 3 bases and J by 0 bases; unmatched bases: 8. This CDR3 region has 18 residues. Germline CDR1 KGHSH, CDR2 LQKENI. The CDR3 DNA follows: TGTGCCAGCTCACCCACCGGGACAGGGGCGTTCTCTGGAAACACCATATATTTT. It encodes CASSPTGTGAFSGNTIYF.

Concerning this clone itself: The junction departs from germline at one end; a sequencing error may be responsible. The rearrangement joins TRBV19 to TRBJ1-4, with D hard to call. This CDR3 is built from 11 residues. The germline V gene has CDR1 LNHDA and CDR2 SQIVND (reference sequence). The CDR3 sequence is CASSVDTKLFF. CDR3 nucleotides: TGTGCCAGTAGTGTAGACACTAAACTGTTTTTT.

The rearrangement uses TRBV28 and TRBJ2-7; TRBD1 agrees at 9 bases. CDR1 and CDR2 from the germline V gene are MDHEN and SYDVKM. J gave up 8 bases and V 7 bases, and 12 bases lay outside the gene matches. The CDR3 extends over 14 amino acids. CDR3 nucleotides: TGTGCCAGCACCCGGGACAGGGTTGTAGGCAAGCAGTACTTC. Its translation is CASTRDRVVGKQYF.

The chain couples TRBV19 to TRBJ2-3; TRBD2 agrees at 10 bases. The CDR3 runs 15 residues. Germline CDR1 and CDR2: LNHDA and SQIVND (reference sequence). V shed 3 bases and J 3 bases; nucleotides not matched to a gene: 3. The chain's CDR3 is CASSMSGRETDTQYF. In nucleotides, the CDR3 is TGTGCCAGTAGTATGAGCGGGAGGGAAACAGATACGCAGTATTTT.

CDR3 loop: CASSIPRDRGKNIQYF. As DNA, the CDR3 is TGTGCCAGTAGTATACCAAGGGACAGGGGGAAAAACATTCAGTACTTC. The chain carries TRBV19 and TRBJ2-4, with TRBD1 matching over 11 bases. Germline V gene sequence: CDR1 LNHDA, CDR2 SQIVND (reference sequence). The CDR3 spans 16 residues. V was pared by 2 bases and J by 4 bases, with 4 bases of the junction left unmatched.

As regards this clone: Germline and junction disagree at one end, which may indicate a read error. The chain recombines TRBV27 with TRBJ2-1; 7 bases align to TRBD2. Looked up from germline, CDR1 is MNHEY and CDR2 is SMNVEV (reference sequence). The CDR3 sequence is 14 residues long. The CDR3 reads CASSKSDGSGLWIF. The CDR3, as DNA: TGTGCCAGCAGTAAATCGGACGGCTCGGGACTATGGATCTTC.

The CDR3: CASSLYRATNEKLFF. The CDR3 DNA reads TGCGCCAGCAGCTTGTACAGGGCTACTAATGAAAAACTGTTTTTT. The chain couples TRBV4-3 to TRBJ1-4; D might be TRBD1 (6 bases). The V and J ends lost 5 bases and 2 bases respectively, with 12 bases between them. Germline V CDR1 and CDR2: LGHNA, YSLEER. The CDR3 spans 15 residues.

The V call is TRBV25-1, the J call TRBJ1-6; 7 nucleotides line up with TRBD1. In germline, CDR1 is MGHDK, CDR2 SYGVNS. V lost 7 bases, J lost 8 bases, and 11 bases stayed unmatched. CDR3 length: 15 residues. Written as DNA, the CDR3 is TGTGCCAGCACCCCCAATGAGGGGGCCTATTCACCCCTCCACTTT. This encodes CASTPNEGAYSPLHF.